This TCR beta chain stems from a study of regulatory T cells in long-lasting Graves disease. Looking at the study overall: Antithyroid drug use was under 3 months in newly diagnosed Graves' patients. The study, taken as a whole, reports: Newly diagnosed disease favored TRBV20-1 and TRBJ2-1 over persistent disease.

Regarding time point: newly diagnosed GD, antithyroid drugs for less than 3 months. RNA extracted from PBMCs served as the sequencing template. The V gene's germline CDR1 is MNHEY and CDR2 SVGEGT. The CDR3 extends over 15 amino acids. Trimming removed 4 bases from V and 3 bases from J; junction bases left unmatched: 4. iRepertoire HTBI primers and Arm-PCR of CDR3 regions built TCR beta libraries. MiXCR, applied by TCRdb to the multiplex PCR reads, yields one record per CDR3 protein. The sample yields hundreds of thousands of distinct CDR3 sequences, 15% to 18% seen once. This clonotype was recorded at least ten times. The antigen remains unidentified.

The chain is built from TRBV6-2 or TRBV6-3 and TRBJ2-1; 9 bases agree with TRBD1. This clonotype originated in a female donor with Graves disease. The starting material was peripheral blood mononuclear cells (PBMCs), obtained at new diagnosis, from a patient treated with antithyroid drugs. CDR3 coding DNA: TGTGCCAGCAGTTCCGGGACAGGGCGCTACAATGAGCAGTTCTTC. The encoded protein is CASSSGTGRYNEQFF.